This T cell receptor beta chain derives from a study of OX40 agonist ivuxolimab in advanced cancers. In the study overall: A male proportion of about 80% was recorded, with mean age approximately 57 years and range roughly 23 to 90. Patients achieving partial responses numbered three: one hepatocellular carcinoma case and two cutaneous melanoma cases. Study findings and constraints: On average, CD8+ T cells showed a greater number of expanded clones than CD4+.

The germline V gene encodes CDR1 SGHRS and CDR2 YFSETQ. V was trimmed by 5 bases and J by 7 bases, leaving 18 bases between them. This CDR3 has 15 residues. Autoimmune disease history or systemic immunosuppression barred patients. On this clone itself: The antigen is undetermined.

Libraries were prepared by immunoSEQ multiplex PCR; TCRdb keeps only in-frame clonotypes and omits some of them. The sample yields around 88,000 clones, under 95% seen once. The rearrangement links TRBV5-1 to TRBJ2-2; no clear D. The TCR sequence derives from an adult with an advanced solid tumor such as melanoma, head and neck, liver or kidney cancer. Specimen: CD4+ or CD8+ T cells sorted from blood, collected in a trial of the OX40 agonist ivuxolimab. CDR3: CASRGSGVSVGELFF. The CDR3 DNA sequence: TGCGCCAGCAGGGGGTCCGGCGTGTCAGTCGGGGAGCTGTTTTTT.